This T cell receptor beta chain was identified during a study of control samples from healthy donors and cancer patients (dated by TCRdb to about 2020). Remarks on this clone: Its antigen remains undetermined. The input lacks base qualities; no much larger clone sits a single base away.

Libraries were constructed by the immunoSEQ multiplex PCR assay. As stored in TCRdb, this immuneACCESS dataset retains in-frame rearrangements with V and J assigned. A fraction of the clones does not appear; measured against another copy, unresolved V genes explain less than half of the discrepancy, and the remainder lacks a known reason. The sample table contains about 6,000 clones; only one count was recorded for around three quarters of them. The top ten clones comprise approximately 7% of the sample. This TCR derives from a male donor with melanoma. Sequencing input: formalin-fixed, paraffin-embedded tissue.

The nucleotides read TGCGCCAGCAGCCAATACGGTCGGACAAAGTTTGGCTACACCTTC. Translated, this is CASSQYGRTKFGYTF. In this chain, TRBV4-3 is recombined with TRBJ1-2; 5 matching bases give a weak D call of TRBD1. The CDR3, cysteine through phenylalanine, is 15 amino acids long. Just CDR3 DNA is preserved here, 45 bases in frame from base 1. The germline V gene yields LGHNA for CDR1 and YSLEER for CDR2. V is cut by 2 bases and J by 7 bases, and the space between the germline ends is 17 bases.